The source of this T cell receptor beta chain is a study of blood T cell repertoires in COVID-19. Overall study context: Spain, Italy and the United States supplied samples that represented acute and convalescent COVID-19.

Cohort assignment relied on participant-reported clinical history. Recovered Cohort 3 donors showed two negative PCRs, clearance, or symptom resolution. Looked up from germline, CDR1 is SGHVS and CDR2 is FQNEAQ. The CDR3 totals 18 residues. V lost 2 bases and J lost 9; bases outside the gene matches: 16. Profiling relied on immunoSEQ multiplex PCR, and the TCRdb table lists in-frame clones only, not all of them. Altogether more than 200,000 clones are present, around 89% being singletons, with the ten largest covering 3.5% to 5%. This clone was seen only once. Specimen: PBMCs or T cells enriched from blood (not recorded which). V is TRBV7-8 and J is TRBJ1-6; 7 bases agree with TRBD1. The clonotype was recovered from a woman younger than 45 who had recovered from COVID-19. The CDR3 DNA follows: TGTGCCAGCAGCTTATACTCGGCGGCAGGGGGAATGCGTTCACCCCTCCACTTT. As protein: CASSLYSAAGGMRSPLHF.